This T cell receptor beta chain was observed in a study of blood T cell repertoires in COVID-19. Whole-study context: COVID-19 samples from acute and convalescent phases originated in the United States, Italy and Spain. T cells, B-cell-depleted T cells, or PBMCs provided the cDNA or gDNA that served as material.

This clone was seen once. Trimming at V came to 5 bases and at J to 7 bases, leaving 8 bases not matched to a gene. CDR3 length: 16 residues. Germline-derived CDR1 and CDR2 are MDHEN and SYDVKM. In the original analysis: From reference gene primer amplification, estimates of nucleated cell counts were derived. TCRdb's table, derived via immunoSEQ multiplex PCR, lists solely in-frame clones and lacks some. That table supplies the V and J calls and clone size; D and trimming were determined from the DNA. The table has approximately 85,000 clones, around 83% seen once. This chain uses TRBV28 with TRBJ2-1; 13 bases fit TRBD2. Input material: peripheral blood. The receptor comes from a woman of 80 years or more in a cohort sampled during active or convalescent COVID-19. CDR3: CASSTSGRALRNEQFF. The CDR3 DNA sequence: TGTGCCAGCAGTACTAGCGGGAGGGCTCTAAGGAATGAGCAGTTCTTC.